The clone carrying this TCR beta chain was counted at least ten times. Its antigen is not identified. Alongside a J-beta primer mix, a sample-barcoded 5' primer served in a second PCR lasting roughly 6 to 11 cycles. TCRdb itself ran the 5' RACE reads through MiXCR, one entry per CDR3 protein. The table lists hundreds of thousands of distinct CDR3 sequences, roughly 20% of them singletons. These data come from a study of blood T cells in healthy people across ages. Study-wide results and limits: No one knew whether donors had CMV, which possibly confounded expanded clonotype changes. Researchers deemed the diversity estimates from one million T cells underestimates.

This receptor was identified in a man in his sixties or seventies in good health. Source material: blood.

The CDR3 is CASSSPWRGGNEQFF. The CDR3 DNA reads as TGTGCCAGCAGTTCCCCGTGGAGGGGAGGGAATGAGCAGTTCTTC. The chain carries TRBV28 and TRBJ2-1; 7 nucleotides line up with TRBD2. The V segment lost 4 bases and the J segment 7 bases; nucleotides outside the gene matches: 10. The germline CDR1 and CDR2 sequences are MDHEN and SYDVKM. The CDR3 totals 15 residues.